This passage covers 7 T cell receptor beta chains from one sample sequenced in a study of cytomegalovirus exposure and HLA in healthy donors. The PCR was carried out with 60 Vbeta primers and 13 Jbeta primers. Libraries were prepared by immunoSEQ multiplex PCR; TCRdb keeps only in-frame clonotypes and omits some of them. Of around 160,000 clones in the sample, around 78% were seen once. Material for sequencing was PBMCs. The receptors were gathered from a woman aged 40 to 50 in good health and CMV-seronegative.

Here the CDR3 reads CSVPRGIDGYTF. CDR3 nucleotides: TGCAGCGTGCCCAGGGGTATTGATGGCTACACCTTC. This rearrangement joins TRBV29-1 to TRBJ1-2; a possible D gene is TRBD1 (6 bases). Germline V gene data show CDR1 as SQVTM and CDR2 as ANQGSEA. The CDR3 covers 12 residues. Trimming took off 6 bases at V and 6 bases at J, with 14 bases between the two ends.

V usage is TRBV28 and J usage is TRBJ1-1, with D possibly matching TRBD1 (6 bases). V lost 6 bases to trimming and J lost 10 bases, with 12 bases between them. In germline, CDR1 is MDHEN, CDR2 SYDVKM. The CDR3 spans 11 residues. In DNA, the CDR3 is TGTGCCAGCAGGACAGGTGGGTTAGCTTTCTTT. Amino acids: CASRTGGLAFF.

CDR3 DNA sequence: TGTGCCAGCAGTCCTCAAGCGGGAGCTGGCGAGCAGTACTTC. Encoded protein: CASSPQAGAGEQYF. The genes are TRBV28 and TRBJ2-7; TRBD2 matches 8 bases. Germline V gene data show CDR1 as MDHEN and CDR2 as SYDVKM. This CDR3 comprises 14 residues. The V segment lost 5 bases and the J segment 6 bases; nucleotides outside the gene matches: 9.

The rearrangement joins TRBV7-2 to TRBJ2-7; 8 nucleotides line up with TRBD1. V lost 4 bases and J lost 3; bases outside the gene matches: 5. Germline-derived CDR1 and CDR2 are SGHTA and FQGNSA. The CDR3 covers 14 residues. CDR3 in amino acids: CASSSGQAFYEQYF. For the CDR3, the DNA is TGTGCCAGCAGCTCGGGACAGGCCTTCTACGAGCAGTACTTC. The full variable domain, its missing parts supplied by reference TRBV7-2 and TRBJ2-7, is GAGVSQSPSNKVTEKGKDVELRCDPISGHTALYWYRQSLGQGLEFLIYFQGNSAPDKSGLPSDRFSAERTGGSVSTLTIQRTQQEDSAVYLCASSSGQAFYEQYFGPGTRLTVT.

The chain has TRBV6-1 and TRBJ2-1; 10 bases map to TRBD1. The CDR3 has 14 amino acids. Germline CDR1 reads MNHNS; CDR2 reads SASEGT. J gave up 8 bases and V 10 bases, and 11 bases lay outside the gene matches. The CDR3 coding sequence is TGTGCCATCCAGGGACAGGGGAGTTTCGATGAGCAGTTCTTC. Protein: CAIQGQGSFDEQFF.

This chain joins TRBV14 and TRBJ1-1; 9 bases align to TRBD1. Germline assignment: CDR1 SGHDN and CDR2 FVKESK. This CDR3 contains 14 residues. V gave up 5 bases and J gave up 4 bases; unmatched junction bases: 5. The chain's CDR3 is CASSLGTGTTEAFF. CDR3 bases: TGTGCCAGCAGCTTGGGGACAGGGACCACTGAAGCTTTCTTT. Filled out from reference TRBV14 and TRBJ1-1, the complete variable domain reads EAGVTQFPSHSVIEKGQTVTLRCDPISGHDNLYWYRRVMGKEIKFLLHFVKESKQDESGMPNNRFLAERTGGTYSTLKVQPAELEDSGVYFCASSLGTGTTEAFFGQGTRLTVV.

This chain uses TRBV19 with TRBJ2-2; D might be TRBD2 (5 bases). This CDR3 has 14 residues. V was clipped by 5 bases and J by 5 bases, with 12 bases between them. Germline V CDR1 and CDR2: LNHDA, SQIVND (reference sequence). The CDR3 DNA reads TGTGCCAGTAGTCTCGGACTGGGGACCGGGGAGCTGTTTTTT. Translated: CASSLGLGTGELFF.